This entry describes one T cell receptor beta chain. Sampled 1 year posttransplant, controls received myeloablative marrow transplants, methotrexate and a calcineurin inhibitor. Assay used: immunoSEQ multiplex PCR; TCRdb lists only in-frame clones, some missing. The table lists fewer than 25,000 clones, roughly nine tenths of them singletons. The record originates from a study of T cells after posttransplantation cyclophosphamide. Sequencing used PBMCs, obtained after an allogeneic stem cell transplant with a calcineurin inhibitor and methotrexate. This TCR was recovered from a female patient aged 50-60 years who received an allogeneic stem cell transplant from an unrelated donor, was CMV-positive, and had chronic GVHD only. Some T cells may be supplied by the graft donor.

Here the CDR3 reads CASSLEDRRSQPQHF. The CDR3 nucleotides read TGTGCCAGCAGTTTAGAGGACAGGCGTAGTCAGCCCCAGCATTTT. The V gene is TRBV28, the J gene TRBJ1-5; 7 bases are a match to TRBD1. This CDR3 is built from 15 residues. Germline assignment: CDR1 MDHEN and CDR2 SYDVKM. V gave up 2 bases and J gave up 6 bases; unmatched junction bases: 7.